What follows are 31 T cell receptor beta chains derived from one specimen sequenced in a study of regulatory T cells in long-lasting Graves disease. Arm-PCR of CDR3 regions with iRepertoire HTBI primers generated TCR beta libraries. TCRdb fed the multiplex PCR reads into MiXCR, producing one record per CDR3 protein. The table shows a few hundred thousand distinct CDR3 sequences, with about 11% occurring only once. Regarding time point: newly diagnosed GD, antithyroid drugs for less than 3 months. The TCR library was made from RNA that had been extracted from PBMCs in TRIzol. This same sample was also taken into another study, of T cells in Graves' hyperthyroidism and ophthalmopathy.

The sequences come from peripheral blood mononuclear cells (PBMCs), collected at new diagnosis, from a patient treated with antithyroid drugs. These receptors originate from a woman between 18 and 29 years old with Graves disease.

The table lists this clonotype with many counts. This chain joins TRBV20-1 and TRBJ1-2, with D unclear. Germline V gene lookup returns CDR1 DFQATT and CDR2 SNEGSKA (reference sequence). Trimming stripped 1 base from V and 2 bases from J, with 5 bases between. This CDR3 spans 12 amino acids. The CDR3 loop is CSARAGNYGYTF. The CDR3 DNA is TGCAGTGCTAGAGCGGGGAACTATGGCTACACCTTC.

In this sample, this clonotype turned up many times. This chain joins TRBV7-8 and TRBJ2-3, with D unclear. Germline V gene sequence: CDR1 SGHVS, CDR2 FQNEAQ. V lost 3 bases, J lost 15 bases, and 19 bases lay in between. The CDR3 runs to 13 residues. The CDR3 here is CASSFVRTATFYF. CDR3 nucleotides: TGTGCCAGCAGCTTCGTACGGACGGCCACGTTTTATTTT.

Ten or more counts support this clonotype. This chain joins TRBV12-3 or TRBV12-4 and TRBJ2-1; D perhaps matches TRBD1 (5 bases). CDR3 length: 15 residues. The ends were cut back, 3 bases at V and 5 bases at J, with 14 bases in the middle. The CDR3 here is CASSLVGHLNNEQFF. The CDR3 DNA is TGTGCCAGCAGTTTGGTCGGACACCTTAACAATGAGCAGTTCTTC.

This clonotype has a count of ten or more. The chain joins TRBV27 to TRBJ2-1; TRBD2 is a possible D gene (7 bases). CDR3 length: 14 residues. In germline, CDR1 is MNHEY, CDR2 SMNVEV (reference sequence). V lost 1 base to trimming and J lost 10 bases, with 14 bases between them. CDR3 region: CASSLLGGGQEQFF. The CDR3 DNA follows: TGTGCCAGCAGTTTATTGGGGGGGGGGCAGGAGCAGTTCTTC.

This clonotype showed up many times. The chain recombines TRBV29-1 with TRBJ1-1, with D tentatively TRBD1 (5 bases). The germline CDR1 and CDR2 sequences are SQVTM and ANQGSEA. The germline V and J ends were trimmed by 1 base and 2 bases, with 14 bases remaining between them. The CDR3 totals 15 residues. The CDR3: CSVEGEKGLNTEAFF. The DNA of the CDR3 is TGCAGCGTTGAAGGGGAAAAGGGACTCAACACTGAAGCTTTCTTT. The whole variable domain, filled in from reference TRBV29-1 and TRBJ1-1, reads SAVISQKPSRDICQRGTSLTIQCQVDSQVTMMFWYRQQPGQSLTLIATANQGSEATYESGFVIDKFPISRPNLTFSTLTVSNMSPEDSSIYLCSVEGEKGLNTEAFFGQGTRLTVV.

The chain links TRBV20-1 to TRBJ2-7; 8 positions match TRBD2. Looked up from germline, CDR1 is DFQATT and CDR2 is SNEGSKA (reference sequence). Trimming took 4 bases from V and 3 from J; bases not matched to a gene: 11. The CDR3 is 15 amino acids. CDR3: CSATFIGTRNYEQYF. CDR3 sequence (DNA): TGCAGTGCTACCTTTATAGGGACTAGAAACTACGAGCAGTACTTC.

The sample holds many counts of this clonotype. This chain links TRBV12-3 or TRBV12-4 with TRBJ1-1; TRBD1 aligns across 7 bases. The CDR3 is 14 residues long. V shed 6 bases and J 4 bases; nucleotides not matched to a gene: 8. CDR3 sequence: CASRTTGLVTEAFF. The DNA for the CDR3 is TGTGCCAGCAGGACGACAGGGTTGGTCACTGAAGCTTTCTTT.

This clonotype was seen at least ten times. This chain joins TRBV10-3 and TRBJ2-1; tentative D call: TRBD2 (5 bases). From germline, CDR1 is ENHRY and CDR2 SYGVKD. With 7 bases removed from V and 4 bases from J, the gap between germline ends came to 14 bases. The CDR3 length is 14 residues. The CDR3 DNA reads TGTGCCATCACACCCCATGAGGGATACAATGAGCAGTTCTTC. It yields the protein CAITPHEGYNEQFF.

There are many counts of this clonotype. DNA of the CDR3: TGTGCCAGCTCCGGGACTAGCGGGAGAAAGGCCTACGAGCAGTACTTC. This codes for CASSGTSGRKAYEQYF. The chain couples TRBV6-1 to TRBJ2-7; 14 bases match TRBD2. CDR3 length equals 16 residues. CDR1 and CDR2 (germline): MNHNS, SASEGT. J lost 2 bases, V lost 8 bases, and 8 bases had no gene match.

This clonotype was observed many times. The chain recombines TRBV7-9 with TRBJ1-1; D unclear. V gave up 8 bases and J gave up 2 bases, with 24 bases separating them. CDR3 length: 17 residues. CDR1 is SEHNR, CDR2 FQNEAQ, per germline (reference sequence). CDR3 sequence (DNA): TGTGCCAGCCCTTCCGAGGGCGATTACAGCCCCAACACTGAAGCTTTCTTT. It yields the protein CASPSEGDYSPNTEAFF.

There are many counts of this clonotype. This chain links TRBV25-1 with TRBJ1-1; possibly TRBD1 for D (6 bases). Germline CDR1 reads MGHDK; CDR2 reads SYGVNS. Trimming took off 3 bases at V and 4 bases at J, with 15 bases between the two ends. CDR3 length equals 15 residues. The CDR3 DNA sequence: TGTGCCAGCAGTGATTCGGGGGGCGTCCCCACTGAAGCTTTCTTT. Translation gives CASSDSGGVPTEAFF.

The sample holds many counts of this clonotype. The rearrangement joins TRBV30 to TRBJ2-1, with no clear D. The CDR3 extends over 12 amino acids. V was trimmed by 3 bases and J by 8 bases, leaving 11 bases between them. Germline CDR1 reads GTSNPN; CDR2 reads SVGIG (reference sequence). Here the CDR3 DNA reads TGTGCCTGGAGGGGCAATTCAGATGAGCAGTTCTTC. It is translated as CAWRGNSDEQFF.

This clonotype turned up a few times. This sequence joins TRBV10-1 and TRBJ2-2; D is uncertain. The CDR3 has 15 amino acids. V lost 3 bases to trimming and J lost 3 bases, with 11 bases between them. CDR1 and CDR2 from the germline V gene are WNHNN and SYGVQD (reference sequence). The CDR3 nucleotides are TGCGCCAGCAGTGATGGAGAGATGTACACCGGGGAGCTGTTTTTT. It codes for CASSDGEMYTGELFF.

There are many counts of this clonotype. J is TRBJ1-6 and V is TRBV7-2; D perhaps matches TRBD1 (6 bases). The V gene's germline CDR1 is SGHTA and CDR2 FQGNSA. V lost 0 bases to trimming and J lost 9 bases, with 12 bases between them. The CDR3 totals 15 residues. The CDR3 bases are TGTGCCAGCAGCTTAGCGCCACAGGGTGGTTCACCCCTCCACTTT. It encodes CASSLAPQGGSPLHF.

This clonotype was observed at least ten times. The rearrangement joins TRBV11-2 to TRBJ2-3; D is unclear. The V gene's germline CDR1 is SGHAT and CDR2 FQNNGV. V was pared by 10 bases and J by 10 bases, with 15 bases between. This CDR3 contains 11 residues. For the CDR3, the DNA is TGTGCCACCCAAGGGCTCAGTGCGCAGTATTTT. Its translation is CATQGLSAQYF.

This clonotype was found many times. The V and J genes are TRBV7-2 and TRBJ1-3; D not certain. From germline, CDR1 is SGHTA and CDR2 FQGNSA. The ends were cut back, 5 bases at V and 5 bases at J, with 16 bases in the middle. The CDR3 contains 15 residues. The CDR3 region is CASSTDFSPRNTIYF. DNA for the CDR3: TGTGCCAGCAGCACCGACTTCAGCCCCAGAAACACCATATATTTT.

The J gene is TRBJ2-1, the V gene TRBV20-1, with D unclear. The CDR3 consists of 16 residues. Trimming shortened V by 6 bases and J by 0 bases, and 18 bases separated the two germline ends. Germline values: CDR1 DFQATT, CDR2 SNEGSKA (reference sequence). CDR3 in DNA: TGCAGTGCGCTAGAATGGAGACACAGCTCCTACAATGAGCAGTTCTTC. Its protein product is CSALEWRHSSYNEQFF.

This clonotype was seen ten or more times. The genes are TRBV20-1 and TRBJ2-1, with 11 bases that match TRBD2. The V gene's germline CDR1 is DFQATT and CDR2 SNEGSKA (reference sequence). Trimming at V came to 3 bases and at J to 8 bases, leaving 9 bases not matched to a gene. The CDR3 is 15 amino acids. The CDR3 loop reads CSARSLAGGPDEQFF. Here the CDR3 DNA reads TGCAGTGCTAGGTCGCTAGCGGGGGGCCCGGATGAGCAGTTCTTC.

A single count supports this clonotype. The V and J genes are TRBV29-1 and TRBJ2-1, with 7 positions matching TRBD1. Germline CDR1 and CDR2: SQVTM and ANQGSEA. V was pared by 1 base and J by 3 bases, with 9 bases of the junction left unmatched. This CDR3 spans 16 amino acids. The CDR3 region has the DNA TGCAGCGTTGAAGGGGGCCAGACAGGGTTCTACAATGAGCAGTTCTTC. Translation: CSVEGGQTGFYNEQFF.

This clonotype was seen only a few times. The chain is built from TRBV4-1 and TRBJ2-5; D is uncertain. CDR1 and CDR2 (germline): MGHRA, YSYEKL. With 1 base removed from V and 2 bases from J, the gap between germline ends came to 8 bases. The CDR3 contains 14 residues. The CDR3 DNA reads TGCGCCAGCAGCCAAGTGTGGGTTCAAGAGACCCAGTACTTC. It is translated as CASSQVWVQETQYF.

This clonotype showed up many times. The chain employs TRBV12-5 and TRBJ1-1; D remains ambiguous. The CDR3 consists of 13 residues. Per germline, CDR1 LGHNT and CDR2 FRNRAP. V was clipped by 4 bases and J by 6 bases, with 12 bases between them. CDR3 coding DNA: TGTGCTAGTGGTTCCCCACCCTTCGCTGAAGCTTTCTTT. As protein: CASGSPPFAEAFF. Supplemented by reference TRBV12-5 and TRBJ1-1, the full variable domain reads DARVTQTPRHKVTEMGQEVTMRCQPILGHNTVFWYRQTMMQGLELLAYFRNRAPLDDSGMPKDRFSAEMPDATLATLKIQPSEPRDSAVYFCASGSPPFAEAFFGQGTRLTVV.

The chain uses TRBV30 and TRBJ2-7; 14 positions agree with TRBD2. The CDR3 is 15 residues long. Germline V gene sequence: CDR1 GTSNPN, CDR2 SVGIG (reference sequence). Unmatched junction bases numbered 5, after V lost 0 bases and J lost 7 bases. The CDR3 reads CAWSVPGLAGVEQYF. The CDR3 coding sequence is TGTGCCTGGAGTGTCCCGGGACTAGCGGGAGTTGAGCAGTACTTC. Using reference TRBV30 and TRBJ2-7 for the parts outside the CDR3, the full variable domain is SQTIHQWPATLVQPVGSPLSLECTVEGTSNPNLYWYRQAAGRGLQLLFYSVGIGQISSEVPQNLSASRPQDRQFILSSKKLLLSDSGFYLCAWSVPGLAGVEQYFGPGTRLTVT.

The CDR3 sequence is CASSLAGLAQETQYF. The CDR3 bases are TGTGCCAGCAGTTTAGCGGGGTTAGCCCAAGAGACCCAGTACTTC. The chain is built from TRBV2 and TRBJ2-5, with 8 positions matching TRBD2. Germline assignment: CDR1 SNHLY and CDR2 FYNNEI. The J segment lost 1 base and the V segment lost 5 bases, leaving 6 bases of the junction unmatched. The CDR3 contains 15 residues.

Many counts were recorded for this clonotype. The rearrangement links TRBV27 to TRBJ2-4, with D hard to call. V was clipped by 4 bases and J by 1 base, with 11 bases between them. Germline V gene sequence: CDR1 MNHEY, CDR2 SMNVEV (reference sequence). The CDR3 has 15 residues. CDR3 nucleotide sequence: TGTGCCAGCAGTTCCTGGACGGTTGCCAAAAACATTCAGTACTTC. It translates to CASSSWTVAKNIQYF.

There are many counts of this clonotype. V is TRBV12-3 or TRBV12-4 and J is TRBJ2-1; 7 positions agree with TRBD2. V was clipped by 5 bases and J by 7 bases; unmatched bases: 5. CDR3 length: 13 amino acids. The chain's CDR3 is CASSPRGWNEQFF. In nucleotides, the CDR3 is TGTGCCAGCAGTCCGCGGGGGTGGAATGAGCAGTTCTTC.

This clonotype was counted ten times or more. The J gene is TRBJ2-1, the V gene TRBV12-3 or TRBV12-4; no clear D. This CDR3 has 17 amino acids. V shed 7 bases and J shed 4 bases, with 23 bases lying between them. This CDR3 is CASTRALRRTGYNEQFF. Here the CDR3 DNA reads TGTGCCAGCACTAGGGCCTTGAGACGGACGGGTTACAATGAGCAGTTCTTC.

This clonotype occurred many times. The J gene is TRBJ2-1, the V gene TRBV11-2; 8 bases map to TRBD2. The junction had 7 bases not matched to a gene; V was cut back by 3 bases and J by 3 bases. In germline, CDR1 is SGHAT, CDR2 FQNNGV. The CDR3 extends over 16 amino acids. The CDR3 coding sequence is TGTGCCAGCAGCTTCAGCGCCGGGGGGGTCTACAATGAGCAGTTCTTC. Translated, it gives CASSFSAGGVYNEQFF.

Comments on this clonotype: A single base separates this from a much larger clone, so it may be a read error. The chain combines TRBV12-3 or TRBV12-4 with TRBJ1-2; D unclear. The CDR3 spans 15 residues. V was shortened by 1 base and J by 6 bases, with 15 bases between the two germline ends. The CDR3 DNA is TGTGCCAGCAGTTTAGTTTATGGGCCAGCCCATGGCTACACCTTC. Its protein product is CASSLVYGPAHGYTF.

The genes are TRBV25-1 and TRBJ2-5; unclear D gene. CDR1 and CDR2 from the germline V gene are MGHDK and SYGVNS. CDR3 length: 13 amino acids. V gave up 7 bases and J gave up 2 bases, with 11 bases separating them. The CDR3, as DNA: TGTGCCAGCACCCGCCAAGGTCAAGAGACCCAGTACTTC. It translates to CASTRQGQETQYF.

In its sample, this clonotype was seen many times. The CDR3 protein is CSASVPQGALGNEQFF. In DNA, the CDR3 is TGCAGTGCTAGCGTACCACAGGGGGCGTTAGGCAATGAGCAGTTCTTC. The chain uses TRBV20-1 and TRBJ2-1; 9 bases map to TRBD1. The CDR3 spans 16 residues. Germline V gene sequence: CDR1 DFQATT, CDR2 SNEGSKA (reference sequence). The V and J ends lost 3 bases and 6 bases, in that order; junction bases with no gene match: 12.

The gene calls are TRBV4-3 and TRBJ1-5, with D perhaps TRBD1 (5 bases). The V end lost 0 bases, the J end lost 4 bases, and 16 bases lay between the germline ends. Germline loops: CDR1 LGHNA, CDR2 YSLEER. The length of the CDR3 is 17 residues. The CDR3 spells CASSQERGTWENQPQHF. Here the CDR3 DNA reads TGCGCCAGCAGCCAAGAACGAGGGACCTGGGAAAATCAGCCCCAGCATTTT.